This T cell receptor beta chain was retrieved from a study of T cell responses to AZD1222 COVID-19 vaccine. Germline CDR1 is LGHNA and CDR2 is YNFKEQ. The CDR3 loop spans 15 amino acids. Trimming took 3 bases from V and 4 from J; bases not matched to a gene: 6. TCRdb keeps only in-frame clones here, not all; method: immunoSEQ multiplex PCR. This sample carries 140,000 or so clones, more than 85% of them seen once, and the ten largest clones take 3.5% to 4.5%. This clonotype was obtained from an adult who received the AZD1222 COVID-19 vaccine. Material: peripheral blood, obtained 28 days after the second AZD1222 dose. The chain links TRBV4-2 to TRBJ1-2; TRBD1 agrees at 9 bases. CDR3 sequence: CASSQPGQGLYGYTF. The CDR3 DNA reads TGTGCCAGCAGCCAGCCGGGACAGGGACTCTATGGCTACACCTTC.